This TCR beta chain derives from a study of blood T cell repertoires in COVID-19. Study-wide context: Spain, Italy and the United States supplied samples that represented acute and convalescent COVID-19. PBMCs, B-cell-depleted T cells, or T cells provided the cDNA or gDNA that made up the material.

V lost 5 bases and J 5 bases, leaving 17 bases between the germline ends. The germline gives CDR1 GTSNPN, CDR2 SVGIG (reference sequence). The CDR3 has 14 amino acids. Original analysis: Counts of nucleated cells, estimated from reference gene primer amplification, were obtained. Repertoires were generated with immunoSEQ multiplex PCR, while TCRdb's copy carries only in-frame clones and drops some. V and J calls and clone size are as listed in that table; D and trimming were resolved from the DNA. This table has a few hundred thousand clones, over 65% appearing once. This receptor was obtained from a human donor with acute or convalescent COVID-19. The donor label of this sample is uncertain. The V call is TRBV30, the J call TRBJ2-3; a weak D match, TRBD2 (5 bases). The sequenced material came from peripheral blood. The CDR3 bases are TGTGCCTGGTCAGCGGACGGAACGGTAGATACGCAGTATTTT. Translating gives CAWSADGTVDTQYF.